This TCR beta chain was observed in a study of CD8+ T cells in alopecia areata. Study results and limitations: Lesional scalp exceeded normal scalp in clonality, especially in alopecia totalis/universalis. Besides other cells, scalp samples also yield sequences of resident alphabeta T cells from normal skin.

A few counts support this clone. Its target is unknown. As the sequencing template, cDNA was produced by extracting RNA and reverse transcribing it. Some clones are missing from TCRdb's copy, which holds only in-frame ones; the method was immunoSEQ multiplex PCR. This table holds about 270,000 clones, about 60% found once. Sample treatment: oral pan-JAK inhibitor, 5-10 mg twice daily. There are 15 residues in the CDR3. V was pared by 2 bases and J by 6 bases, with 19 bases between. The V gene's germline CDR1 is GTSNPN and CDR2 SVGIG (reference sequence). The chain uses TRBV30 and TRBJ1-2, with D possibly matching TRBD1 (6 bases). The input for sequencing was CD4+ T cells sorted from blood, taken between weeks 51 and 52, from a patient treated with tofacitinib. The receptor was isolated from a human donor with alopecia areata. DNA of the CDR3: TGTGCCTGGAGTCTATTTGGGCAGGGGTCGAATGGCTACACCTTC. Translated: CAWSLFGQGSNGYTF. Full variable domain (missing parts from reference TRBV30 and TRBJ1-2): SQTIHQWPATLVQPVGSPLSLECTVEGTSNPNLYWYRQAAGRGLQLLFYSVGIGQISSEVPQNLSASRPQDRQFILSSKKLLLSDSGFYLCAWSLFGQGSNGYTFGSGTRLTVV.